This is a list of T cell receptor beta chains from one sample in a study of lymphopenia after photon versus proton radiotherapy. Profiled with immunoSEQ multiplex PCR; TCRdb holds only in-frame clones, not every one. The sample gives more than 9,500 clones, 88% of which show up once; about 3.8% is in the top ten. The sample here was peripheral blood, taken from a patient treated with photon-based radiotherapy. Receptors originate from a man between 60 and 75 years old with pancreatic cancer. Both conserved end residues are part of each CDR3. D genes are given only for firm matches. Clone size, where shown, is once, few, many, or a class for clones that have expanded.

j_call: TRBJ2-1; v_call: TRBV4-3; clone_size: -; d_call: -; cdr3_nt: TGCGCCAGCAGCAAAACCGACAGTTACAATGAGCAGTTCTTC; cdr3_aa: CASSKTDSYNEQFF
j_call: TRBJ2-3; v_call: TRBV11-1; clone_size: -; d_call: -; cdr3_nt: TGTGCCAGCAGCTTGAGCCGAGATACGCAGTATTTT; cdr3_aa: CASSLSRDTQYF
j_call: TRBJ2-7; v_call: TRBV6-5; clone_size: -; d_call: -; cdr3_nt: TGTGCCAGCAGTTACTCGATAGGTTCGAGCGAGCAGTACTTC; cdr3_aa: CASSYSIGSSEQYF
j_call: TRBJ2-4; v_call: TRBV5-1; clone_size: -; d_call: TRBD2; cdr3_nt: TGCGCCAGCAGCCAGACTAGCTTGGGGTTTGGCTTC; cdr3_aa: CASSQTSLGFGF
j_call: TRBJ2-5; v_call: TRBV29-1; clone_size: -; d_call: -; cdr3_nt: TGCAGCGTCAGACCGCGGGAGACCCAGTACTTC; cdr3_aa: CSVRPRETQYF
j_call: TRBJ2-1; v_call: TRBV2; clone_size: -; d_call: TRBD1; cdr3_nt: TGTGCCAGCGCCCTGGGACAGATCTACAATGAGCAGTTCTTC; cdr3_aa: CASALGQIYNEQFF
j_call: TRBJ1-2; v_call: TRBV6-5; clone_size: -; d_call: TRBD1; cdr3_nt: TGTGCCAGCAGTCCCCAGGGGGGTCATGGCTACACCTTC; cdr3_aa: CASSPQGGHGYTF
j_call: TRBJ1-6; v_call: TRBV30; clone_size: few; d_call: -; cdr3_nt: TGTGCCTGGAGTGTAGCCCCTCAATCACCCCTCCACTTT; cdr3_aa: CAWSVAPQSPLHF
j_call: TRBJ2-4; v_call: TRBV19; clone_size: once; d_call: TRBD1; cdr3_nt: TGTGCCAGTAGTCGCCTCACAGGGGTCAAAAACATTCAGTACTTC; cdr3_aa: CASSRLTGVKNIQYF
j_call: TRBJ2-6; v_call: TRBV14; clone_size: -; d_call: -; cdr3_nt: TGTGCCAGCAGCCTTAAACTGTCCCCTGGGGCCAACGTCCTGACTTTC; cdr3_aa: CASSLKLSPGANVLTF
j_call: TRBJ1-5; v_call: TRBV19; clone_size: few; d_call: -; cdr3_nt: TGTGCCAGTAGTACCGAATCGGGGGGGCAGGGTCAGCCCCAGCATTTT; cdr3_aa: CASSTESGGQGQPQHF
j_call: TRBJ2-5; v_call: TRBV7-8; clone_size: -; d_call: -; cdr3_nt: TGTGCCAGCAGCTTAGCGCGTATTATCAAAGAGACCCAGTACTTC; cdr3_aa: CASSLARIIKETQYF
j_call: TRBJ2-1; v_call: TRBV5-4; clone_size: -; d_call: -; cdr3_nt: TGTGCCAGCAGCTTGGATAGGGTTACGTTCTTC; cdr3_aa: CASSLDRVTFF
j_call: TRBJ2-7; v_call: TRBV9; clone_size: -; d_call: -; cdr3_nt: TGTGCCAGCAGCGTAGGAAGCGCCTCCTACGAGCAGTACTTC; cdr3_aa: CASSVGSASYEQYF
j_call: TRBJ1-1; v_call: TRBV7-9; clone_size: -; d_call: -; cdr3_nt: TGTGCCAGCAGTCACCAGGGTAAAATGAACACTGAAGCTTTCTTT; cdr3_aa: CASSHQGKMNTEAFF
j_call: TRBJ1-1; v_call: TRBV18; clone_size: -; d_call: -; cdr3_nt: TGTGCCAGCTCACCAGACGGGAACACTGAAGCTTTCTTT; cdr3_aa: CASSPDGNTEAFF
j_call: TRBJ2-1; v_call: TRBV7-6; clone_size: once; d_call: TRBD2; cdr3_nt: TGTGCCAGCAGCTTAGTAGGAGGGGACTACGCCCCCAATGAGCAGTTCTTC; cdr3_aa: CASSLVGGDYAPNEQFF
j_call: TRBJ2-5; v_call: TRBV5-4; clone_size: -; d_call: -; cdr3_nt: TGTGCCAGCGGACGGACGGAACAAGAGACCCAGTACTTC; cdr3_aa: CASGRTEQETQYF
j_call: TRBJ2-7; v_call: TRBV4-1; clone_size: -; d_call: TRBD1; cdr3_nt: TGCGCCAGCAGCCAAGCACCGGGACAGGGTTACGAGCAGTACTTC; cdr3_aa: CASSQAPGQGYEQYF
j_call: TRBJ2-2; v_call: TRBV5-1; clone_size: -; d_call: TRBD2; cdr3_nt: TGCGCCAGCAGCTTGATACCGGGGGGAAGCACCGGGGAGCTGTTTTTT; cdr3_aa: CASSLIPGGSTGELFF
j_call: TRBJ2-5; v_call: TRBV5-1; clone_size: once; d_call: TRBD2; cdr3_nt: TGCGCCAGCAGCTTCCCGTTAGCGGGGGACTTTAAAGAGACCCAGTACTTC; cdr3_aa: CASSFPLAGDFKETQYF
j_call: TRBJ1-1; v_call: TRBV5-6; clone_size: -; d_call: -; cdr3_nt: TGTGCCAGCAGCTTGGCAGGGAACACTGAAGCTTTCTTT; cdr3_aa: CASSLAGNTEAFF
j_call: TRBJ2-7; v_call: TRBV7-9; clone_size: -; d_call: -; cdr3_nt: TGTGCCAGCAGCAACCGGGACACCGGCCACGAGCAGTACTTC; cdr3_aa: CASSNRDTGHEQYF
j_call: TRBJ2-3; v_call: TRBV6-1; clone_size: -; d_call: -; cdr3_nt: TGTGCCAGCAGTGACAGGGGCCCCACAGATACGCAGTATTTT; cdr3_aa: CASSDRGPTDTQYF
j_call: TRBJ1-5; v_call: TRBV12-5; clone_size: -; d_call: -; cdr3_nt: TGTGCTAGTCGACAGGAGAATCAGCCCCAGCATTTT; cdr3_aa: CASRQENQPQHF
j_call: TRBJ1-1; v_call: TRBV7-2; clone_size: -; d_call: TRBD1; cdr3_nt: TGTGCCAGCAGCTTTAGGGTGGGACAGGGGAAGGCTGAAGCTTTCTTT; cdr3_aa: CASSFRVGQGKAEAFF
j_call: TRBJ2-5; v_call: TRBV29-1; clone_size: -; d_call: TRBD2; cdr3_nt: TGCAGCGTTTTAATCGCTGCGGGGGGATACACCCAGTACTTC; cdr3_aa: CSVLIAAGGYTQYF
j_call: TRBJ1-6; v_call: TRBV9; clone_size: -; d_call: TRBD1; cdr3_nt: TGTGCCAGCGGGCGGTCTCCGGGACAGGGGGGGACACCCCTCCACTTT; cdr3_aa: CASGRSPGQGGTPLHF
j_call: TRBJ2-1; v_call: TRBV5-1; clone_size: -; d_call: -; cdr3_nt: TGCGCCAGCAGCTTTAAACAGGGAAGCTCCTACAATGAGCAGTTCTTC; cdr3_aa: CASSFKQGSSYNEQFF
j_call: TRBJ1-4; v_call: TRBV7-9; clone_size: -; d_call: -; cdr3_nt: TGTGCCAGCAGCATTAGCAGCTCTAATGAAAAACTGTTTTTT; cdr3_aa: CASSISSSNEKLFF
j_call: TRBJ2-1; v_call: TRBV6-5; clone_size: -; d_call: -; cdr3_nt: TGTGCCAGCACAACGACCTACAATGAGCAGTTCTTC; cdr3_aa: CASTTTYNEQFF
j_call: TRBJ1-1; v_call: TRBV27; clone_size: -; d_call: -; cdr3_nt: TGTGCCAGCTCAATCCGCCCGAACACTGAAGCTTTCTTT; cdr3_aa: CASSIRPNTEAFF
j_call: TRBJ1-3; v_call: TRBV19; clone_size: -; d_call: -; cdr3_nt: TGTGCCAGTACCACGACGCTGTACTCTGGAAACACCATATATTTT; cdr3_aa: CASTTTLYSGNTIYF
j_call: TRBJ1-2; v_call: TRBV7-2; clone_size: -; d_call: TRBD1; cdr3_nt: TGTGCCAGCAGCTCCTGGACAGGGAACTATGGCTACACCTTC; cdr3_aa: CASSSWTGNYGYTF
j_call: TRBJ1-2; v_call: TRBV4-1; clone_size: -; d_call: -; cdr3_nt: TGCGCCAGCAGCCAAGATTGGTTCAGCCCTCGCGGGGGCTACACCTTC; cdr3_aa: CASSQDWFSPRGGYTF
j_call: TRBJ1-6; v_call: TRBV5-5; clone_size: -; d_call: TRBD1; cdr3_nt: TGTGCCAGCAGCTCACGACAGGGGCAGAATTCACCCCTCCACTTT; cdr3_aa: CASSSRQGQNSPLHF
j_call: TRBJ2-1; v_call: TRBV7-9; clone_size: -; d_call: TRBD2; cdr3_nt: TGTGCCAGCAGCCAGGGACTAGCGGACAATGAGCAGTTCTTC; cdr3_aa: CASSQGLADNEQFF
j_call: TRBJ1-6; v_call: TRBV4-1; clone_size: -; d_call: -; cdr3_nt: TGCGCCAGCAGCCAAGATAATCGCCCCGACAGCTCCTATAATTCACCCCTCCACTTT; cdr3_aa: CASSQDNRPDSSYNSPLHF
j_call: TRBJ1-5; v_call: TRBV12-5; clone_size: -; d_call: TRBD1; cdr3_nt: TGTGCTAGTGGTTTGTCTCTACCGGGACAGCACAATCAGCCCCAGCATTTT; cdr3_aa: CASGLSLPGQHNQPQHF
j_call: TRBJ2-7; v_call: TRBV4-1; clone_size: -; d_call: TRBD1; cdr3_nt: TGCGCCAGCAGCCAAGATGACAGGGGGCGCGAGCAGTACTTC; cdr3_aa: CASSQDDRGREQYF